This T cell receptor (beta chain) was profiled in a study of shared clonotypes between healthy human individuals. About the research overall: Contributing individuals were a couple of females and a few males aged 18 to 49. CD4 naive and CD4 memory each took three plates per donor, while CD8 naive took two and CD8 memory one.

Generated by immunoSEQ multiplex PCR, the TCRdb table keeps only in-frame clones and is missing some. Counted here are about 2.1 million clones, over 85% occurring once; the ten biggest clones make up 1.5% to 2%. Germline lookup yields CDR1 MNHEY and CDR2 SMNVEV (reference sequence). The CDR3 has 12 amino acids. Trimming took 3 bases from V and 7 from J, leaving 9 bases between them. Naivety among CD8 cells was defined by CD45RO negativity and positive CCR7 selection, thereby excluding terminally differentiated effector memory CD45RA+ cells. Sequenced: naive CD8+ T cells from PBMCs. This sequence originates from a young man in good health. Some clones in this sample may be carry-over from other donors' samples. The chain couples TRBV27 to TRBJ1-1; tentatively, D is TRBD1 (5 bases). The CDR3 protein is CASSFGAGEAFF. DNA for the CDR3: TGTGCCAGCAGTTTTGGGGCGGGTGAAGCTTTCTTT.